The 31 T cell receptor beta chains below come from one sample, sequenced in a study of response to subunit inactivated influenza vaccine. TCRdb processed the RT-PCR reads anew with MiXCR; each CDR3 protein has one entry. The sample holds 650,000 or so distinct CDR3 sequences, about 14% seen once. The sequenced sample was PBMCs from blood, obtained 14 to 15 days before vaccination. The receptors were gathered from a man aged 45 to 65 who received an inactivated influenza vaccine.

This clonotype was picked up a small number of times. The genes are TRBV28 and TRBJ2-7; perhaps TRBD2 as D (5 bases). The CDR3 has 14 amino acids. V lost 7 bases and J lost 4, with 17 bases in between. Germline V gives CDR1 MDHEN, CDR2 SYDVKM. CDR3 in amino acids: CASTGSRPGYEQYF. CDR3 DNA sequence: TGTGCCAGCACGGGAAGCAGGCCAGGATACGAGCAGTACTTC.

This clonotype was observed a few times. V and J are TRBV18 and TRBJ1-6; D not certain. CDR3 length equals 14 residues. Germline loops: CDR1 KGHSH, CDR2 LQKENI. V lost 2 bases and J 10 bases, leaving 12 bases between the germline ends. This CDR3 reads CASSPGAETSPLHF. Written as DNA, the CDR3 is TGTGCCAGCTCACCAGGCGCAGAAACCTCACCCCTCCACTTT.

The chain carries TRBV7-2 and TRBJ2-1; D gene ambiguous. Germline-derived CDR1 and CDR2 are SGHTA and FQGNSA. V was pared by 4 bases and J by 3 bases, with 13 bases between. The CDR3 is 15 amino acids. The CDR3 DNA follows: TGTGCCAGCAGCTCGCCGGGCTGGTACTACAATGAGCAGTTCTTC. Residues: CASSSPGWYYNEQFF.

The CDR3 DNA is TGTGCCTGGAGCCCGGACCAAGGGGAGACCCAGTACTTC. Translating gives CAWSPDQGETQYF. The rearrangement joins TRBV30 to TRBJ2-5; no clear D gene. CDR3 length: 13 amino acids. V gave up 3 bases and J gave up 5 bases, with 13 bases separating them. CDR1 is GTSNPN and CDR2 is SVGIG in the germline V gene (reference sequence).

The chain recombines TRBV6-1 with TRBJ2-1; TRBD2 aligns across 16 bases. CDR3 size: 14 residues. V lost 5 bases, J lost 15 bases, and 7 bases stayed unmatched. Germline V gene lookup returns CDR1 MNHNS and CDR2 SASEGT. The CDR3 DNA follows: TGTGCCAGCAGTCAGGGGACTAGCGGGAGGGTGAGGTTCTTC. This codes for CASSQGTSGRVRFF.

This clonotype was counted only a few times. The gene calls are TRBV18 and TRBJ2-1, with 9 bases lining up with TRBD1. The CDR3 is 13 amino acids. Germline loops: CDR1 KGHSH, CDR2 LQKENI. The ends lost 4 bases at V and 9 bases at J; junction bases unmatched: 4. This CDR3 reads CASSRDRGGEQFF. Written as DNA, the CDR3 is TGTGCCAGCTCACGCGACAGGGGGGGTGAGCAGTTCTTC.

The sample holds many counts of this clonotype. The CDR3 DNA reads TGTGCCAGCAGCCAATTAGGGTTTACCGGGGAGCTGTTTTTT. This sequence encodes CASSQLGFTGELFF. The V and J genes are TRBV3-1 and TRBJ2-2; unclear D gene. The V end lost 2 bases, the J end lost 5 bases, and 9 bases lay between the germline ends. The CDR3 is 14 residues long. Germline V CDR1 and CDR2: LGHDT, YNNKEL (reference sequence). The full variable domain, completed using reference TRBV3-1 and TRBJ2-2, is DTAVSQTPKYLVTQMGNDKSIKCEQNLGHDTMYWYKQDSKKFLKIMFSYNNKELIINETVPNRFSPKSPDKAHLNLHINSLELGDSAVYFCASSQLGFTGELFFGEGSRLTVL.

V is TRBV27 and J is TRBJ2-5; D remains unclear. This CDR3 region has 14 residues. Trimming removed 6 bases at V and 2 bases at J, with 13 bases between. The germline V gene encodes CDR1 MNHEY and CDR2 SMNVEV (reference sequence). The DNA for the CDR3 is TGTGCCAGCAGCTCGAGCTTCGGTCAAGAGACCCAGTACTTC. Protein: CASSSSFGQETQYF.

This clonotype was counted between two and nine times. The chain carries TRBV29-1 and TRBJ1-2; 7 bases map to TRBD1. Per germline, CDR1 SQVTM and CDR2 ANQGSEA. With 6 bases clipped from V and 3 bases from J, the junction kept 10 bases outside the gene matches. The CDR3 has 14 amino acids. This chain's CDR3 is CSVRGTEGDYGYTF. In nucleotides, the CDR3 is TGCAGCGTAAGAGGGACAGAGGGAGACTATGGCTACACCTTC.

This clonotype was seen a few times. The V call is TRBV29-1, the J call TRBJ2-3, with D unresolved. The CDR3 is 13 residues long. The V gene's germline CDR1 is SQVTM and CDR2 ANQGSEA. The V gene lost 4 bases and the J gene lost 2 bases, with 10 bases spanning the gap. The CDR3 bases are TGCAGCGTTGGGAATCTGGTCACAGATACGCAGTATTTT. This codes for CSVGNLVTDTQYF.

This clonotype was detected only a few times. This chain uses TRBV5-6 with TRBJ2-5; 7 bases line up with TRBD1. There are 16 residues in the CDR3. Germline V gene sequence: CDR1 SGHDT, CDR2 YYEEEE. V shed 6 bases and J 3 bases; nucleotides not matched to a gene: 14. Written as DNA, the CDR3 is TGTGCCAGCAATACCCGCGCGAGGGGGCTTGAAGAGACCCAGTACTTC. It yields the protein CASNTRARGLEETQYF.

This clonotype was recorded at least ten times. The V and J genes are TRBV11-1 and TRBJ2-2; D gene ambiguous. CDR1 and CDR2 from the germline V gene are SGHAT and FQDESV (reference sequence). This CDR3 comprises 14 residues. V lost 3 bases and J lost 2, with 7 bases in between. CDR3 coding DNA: TGTGCCAGCAGCTTTGGATCTAACACCGGGGAGCTGTTTTTT. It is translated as CASSFGSNTGELFF.

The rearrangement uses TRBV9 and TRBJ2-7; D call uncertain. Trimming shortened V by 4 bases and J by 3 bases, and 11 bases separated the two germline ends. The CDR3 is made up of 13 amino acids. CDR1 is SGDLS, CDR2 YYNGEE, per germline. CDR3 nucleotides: TGTGCCAGCAGCCTCAACCCCCACTACGAGCAGTACTTC. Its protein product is CASSLNPHYEQYF.

The CDR3 spells CASSLELAGGYTQYF. CDR3 DNA sequence: TGTGCCAGCAGCTTGGAACTAGCGGGAGGCTATACGCAGTATTTT. This sequence joins TRBV5-5 and TRBJ2-3; 12 bases agree with TRBD2. J lost 7 bases, V lost 0 bases, and 3 bases had no gene match. Germline CDR1 reads SGHKS; CDR2 reads YYEKEE (reference sequence). The CDR3 is 15 residues long.

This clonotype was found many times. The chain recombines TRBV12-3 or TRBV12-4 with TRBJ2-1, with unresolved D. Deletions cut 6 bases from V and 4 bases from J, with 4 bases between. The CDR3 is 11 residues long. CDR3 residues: CASSQYNEQFF. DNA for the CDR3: TGTGCCAGCAGCCAATACAATGAGCAGTTCTTC.

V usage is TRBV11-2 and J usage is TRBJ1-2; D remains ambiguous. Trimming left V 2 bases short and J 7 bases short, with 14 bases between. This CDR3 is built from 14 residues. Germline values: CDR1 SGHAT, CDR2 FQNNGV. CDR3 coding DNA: TGTGCCAGCAGCTTAAGAGGAGGATCCGGTGGCTACACCTTC. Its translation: CASSLRGGSGGYTF.

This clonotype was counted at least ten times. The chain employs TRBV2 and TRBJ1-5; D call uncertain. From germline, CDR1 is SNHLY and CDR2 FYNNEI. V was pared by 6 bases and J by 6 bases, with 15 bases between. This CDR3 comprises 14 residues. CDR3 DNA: TGTGCCAGCAGGACCTTGGGGTCCGGTCAGCCCCAGCATTTT. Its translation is CASRTLGSGQPQHF.

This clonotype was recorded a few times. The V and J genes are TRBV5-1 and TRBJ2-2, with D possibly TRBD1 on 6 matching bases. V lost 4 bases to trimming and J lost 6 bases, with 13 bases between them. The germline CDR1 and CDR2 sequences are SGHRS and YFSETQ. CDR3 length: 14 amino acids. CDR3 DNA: TGCGCCAGCAGCGAAAGGACAGTCGCCGGGGAGCTGTTTTTT. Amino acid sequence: CASSERTVAGELFF.

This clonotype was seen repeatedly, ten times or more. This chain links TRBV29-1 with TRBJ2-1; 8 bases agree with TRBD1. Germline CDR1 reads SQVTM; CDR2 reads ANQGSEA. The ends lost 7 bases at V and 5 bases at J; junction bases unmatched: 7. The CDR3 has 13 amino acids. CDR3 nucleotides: TGCAGCGGGAAGCAGGGGGCTAACAATGAGCAGTTCTTC. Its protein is CSGKQGANNEQFF.

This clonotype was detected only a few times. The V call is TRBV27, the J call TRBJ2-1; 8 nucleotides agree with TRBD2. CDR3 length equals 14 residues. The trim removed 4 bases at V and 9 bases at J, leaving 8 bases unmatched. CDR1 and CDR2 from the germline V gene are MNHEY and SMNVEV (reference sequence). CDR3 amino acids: CASSSAGGVSEQFF. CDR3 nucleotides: TGTGCCAGCAGTTCGGCGGGAGGAGTCTCTGAGCAGTTCTTC.

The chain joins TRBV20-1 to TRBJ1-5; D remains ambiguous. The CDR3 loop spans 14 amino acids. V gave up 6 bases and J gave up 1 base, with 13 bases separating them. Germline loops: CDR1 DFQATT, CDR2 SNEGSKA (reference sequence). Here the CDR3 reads CSADSRGSNQPQHF. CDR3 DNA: TGCAGTGCGGATTCAAGAGGGAGCAATCAGCCCCAGCATTTT.

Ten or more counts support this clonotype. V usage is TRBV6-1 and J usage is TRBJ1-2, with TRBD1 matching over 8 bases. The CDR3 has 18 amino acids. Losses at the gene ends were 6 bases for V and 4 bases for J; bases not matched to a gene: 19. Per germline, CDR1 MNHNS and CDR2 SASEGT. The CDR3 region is CASSPTVLGTGYFYGYTF. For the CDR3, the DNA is TGTGCCAGCAGCCCCACGGTGCTGGGGACAGGCTACTTCTATGGCTACACCTTC.

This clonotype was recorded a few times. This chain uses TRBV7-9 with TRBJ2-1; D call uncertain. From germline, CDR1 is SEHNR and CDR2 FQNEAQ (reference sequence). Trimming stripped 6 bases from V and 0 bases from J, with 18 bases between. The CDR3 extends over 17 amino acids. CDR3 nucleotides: TGTGCCAGCAGGGATCCGACGGCGGAACCCTCCTACAATGAGCAGTTCTTC. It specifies CASRDPTAEPSYNEQFF.

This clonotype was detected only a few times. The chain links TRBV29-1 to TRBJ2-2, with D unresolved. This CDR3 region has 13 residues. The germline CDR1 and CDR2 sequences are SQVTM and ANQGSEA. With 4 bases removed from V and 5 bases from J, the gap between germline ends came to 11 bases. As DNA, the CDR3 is TGCAGCGTTGGCAGTCGGTTTACCGGGGAGCTGTTTTTT. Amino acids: CSVGSRFTGELFF.

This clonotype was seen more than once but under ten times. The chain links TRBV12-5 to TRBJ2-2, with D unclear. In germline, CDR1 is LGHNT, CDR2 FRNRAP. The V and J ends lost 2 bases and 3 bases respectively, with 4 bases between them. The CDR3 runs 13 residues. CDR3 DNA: TGTGCTAGTGGTTTGTTGGACACCGGGGAGCTGTTTTTT. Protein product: CASGLLDTGELFF.

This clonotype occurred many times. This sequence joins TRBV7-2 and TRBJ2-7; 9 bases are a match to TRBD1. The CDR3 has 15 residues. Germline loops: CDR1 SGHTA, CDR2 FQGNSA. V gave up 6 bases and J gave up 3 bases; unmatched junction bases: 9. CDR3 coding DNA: TGTGCCAGCAGTAAAGATGGGACAGGGTACTACGAGCAGTACTTC. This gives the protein CASSKDGTGYYEQYF.

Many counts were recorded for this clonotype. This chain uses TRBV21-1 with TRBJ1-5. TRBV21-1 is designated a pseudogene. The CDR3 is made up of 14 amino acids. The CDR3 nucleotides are TGTGCCAGCAGCAACGACGGGCTAGGTCAGCCCCAGCATTTT. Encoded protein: CASSNDGLGQPQHF.

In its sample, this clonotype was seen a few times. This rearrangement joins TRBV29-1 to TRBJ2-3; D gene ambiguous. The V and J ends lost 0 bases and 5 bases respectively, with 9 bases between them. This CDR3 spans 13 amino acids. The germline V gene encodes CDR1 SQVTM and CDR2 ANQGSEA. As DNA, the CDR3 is TGCAGCGTTGAAGAGGGCGTCCAAGATACGCAGTATTTT. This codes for CSVEEGVQDTQYF.

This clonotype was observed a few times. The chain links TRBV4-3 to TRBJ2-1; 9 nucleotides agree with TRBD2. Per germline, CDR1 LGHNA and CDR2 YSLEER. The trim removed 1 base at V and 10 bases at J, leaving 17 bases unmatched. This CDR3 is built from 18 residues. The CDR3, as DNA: TGCGCCAGCAGCCAAGTTGAGAGGAGGCGCGGGGGGGCCTACGAGCAGTTCTTC. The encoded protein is CASSQVERRRGGAYEQFF.

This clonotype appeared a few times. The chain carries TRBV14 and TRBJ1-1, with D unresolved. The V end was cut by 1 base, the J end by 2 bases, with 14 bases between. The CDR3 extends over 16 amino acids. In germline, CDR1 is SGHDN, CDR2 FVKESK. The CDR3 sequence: CASSQVWGPGNTEAFF. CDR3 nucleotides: TGTGCCAGCAGCCAAGTCTGGGGTCCTGGAAACACTGAAGCTTTCTTT. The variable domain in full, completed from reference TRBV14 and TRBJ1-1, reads EAGVTQFPSHSVIEKGQTVTLRCDPISGHDNLYWYRRVMGKEIKFLLHFVKESKQDESGMPNNRFLAERTGGTYSTLKVQPAELEDSGVYFCASSQVWGPGNTEAFFGQGTRLTVV.

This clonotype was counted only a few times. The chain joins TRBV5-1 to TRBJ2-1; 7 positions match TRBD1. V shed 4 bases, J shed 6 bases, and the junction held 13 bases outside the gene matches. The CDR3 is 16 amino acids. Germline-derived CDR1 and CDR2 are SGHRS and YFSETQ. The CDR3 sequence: CASSTLGTAEINEQFF. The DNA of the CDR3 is TGCGCCAGCAGCACGCTCGGGACAGCGGAGATCAATGAGCAGTTCTTC.